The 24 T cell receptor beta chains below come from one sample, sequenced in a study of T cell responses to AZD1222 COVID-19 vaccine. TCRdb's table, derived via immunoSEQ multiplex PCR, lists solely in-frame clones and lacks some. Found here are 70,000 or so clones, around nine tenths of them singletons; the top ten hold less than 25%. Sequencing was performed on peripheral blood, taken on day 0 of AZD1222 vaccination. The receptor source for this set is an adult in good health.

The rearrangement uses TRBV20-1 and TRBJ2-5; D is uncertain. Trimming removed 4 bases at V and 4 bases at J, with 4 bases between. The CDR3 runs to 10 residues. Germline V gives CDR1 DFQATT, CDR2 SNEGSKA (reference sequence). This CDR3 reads CSATRETQYF. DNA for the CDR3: TGCAGTGCTACCAGAGAGACCCAGTACTTC.

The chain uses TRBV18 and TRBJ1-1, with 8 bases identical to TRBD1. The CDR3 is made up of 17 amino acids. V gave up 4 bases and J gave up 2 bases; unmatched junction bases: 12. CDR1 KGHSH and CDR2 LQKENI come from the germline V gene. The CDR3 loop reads CASSLVQGAALNTEAFF. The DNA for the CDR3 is TGTGCCAGCTCACTTGTTCAGGGGGCGGCCCTTAACACTGAAGCTTTCTTT.

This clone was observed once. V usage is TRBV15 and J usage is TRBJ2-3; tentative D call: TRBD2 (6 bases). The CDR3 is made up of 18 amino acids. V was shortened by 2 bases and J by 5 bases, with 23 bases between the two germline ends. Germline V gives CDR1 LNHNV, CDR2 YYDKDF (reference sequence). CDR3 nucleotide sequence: TGTGCCACCAGCAGACGCCCGGGACTTCCGCTTCCCGGAGATACGCAGTATTTT. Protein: CATSRRPGLPLPGDTQYF.

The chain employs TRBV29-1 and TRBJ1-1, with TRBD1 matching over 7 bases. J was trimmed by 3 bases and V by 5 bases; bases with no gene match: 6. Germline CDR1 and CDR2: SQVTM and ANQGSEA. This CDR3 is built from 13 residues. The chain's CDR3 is CSVSDRADTEAFF. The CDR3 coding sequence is TGCAGCGTTTCCGACAGGGCAGACACTGAAGCTTTCTTT.

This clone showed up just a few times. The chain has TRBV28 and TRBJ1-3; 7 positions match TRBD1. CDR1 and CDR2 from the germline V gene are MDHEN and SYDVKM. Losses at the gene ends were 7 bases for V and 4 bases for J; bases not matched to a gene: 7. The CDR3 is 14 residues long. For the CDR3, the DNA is TGTGCCAGCACCACGACAGGGTTCGGAAACACCATATATTTT. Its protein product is CASTTTGFGNTIYF.

The CDR3 bases are TGTGCCAGCTCACCACCTTCCGGGGATGAGCAGTTCTTC. It specifies CASSPPSGDEQFF. The rearrangement joins TRBV18 to TRBJ2-1; a possible D gene is TRBD2 (5 bases). The V end lost 0 bases, the J end lost 8 bases, and 8 bases lay between the germline ends. In germline, CDR1 is KGHSH, CDR2 LQKENI. The CDR3 is made up of 13 amino acids.

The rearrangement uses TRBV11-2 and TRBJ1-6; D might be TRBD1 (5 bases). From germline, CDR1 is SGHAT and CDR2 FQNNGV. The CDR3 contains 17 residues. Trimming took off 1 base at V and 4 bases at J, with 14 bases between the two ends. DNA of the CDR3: TGTGCCAGCAGCTTAGTTGCGGGACCCCCATATAATTCACCCCTCCACTTT. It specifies CASSLVAGPPYNSPLHF.

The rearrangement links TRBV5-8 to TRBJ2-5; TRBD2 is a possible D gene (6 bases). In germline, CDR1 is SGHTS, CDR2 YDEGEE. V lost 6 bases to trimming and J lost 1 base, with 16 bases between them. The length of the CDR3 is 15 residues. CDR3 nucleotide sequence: TGTGCCAGCATCCTAAGCCTGGGGGGCCAAGAGACCCAGTACTTC. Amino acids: CASILSLGGQETQYF.

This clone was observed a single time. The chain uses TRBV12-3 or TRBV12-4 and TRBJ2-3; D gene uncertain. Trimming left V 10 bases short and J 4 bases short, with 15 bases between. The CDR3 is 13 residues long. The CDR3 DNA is TGTGCCACCTCCGGCACTGGCGCAGATACGCAGTATTTT. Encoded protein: CATSGTGADTQYF.

CDR3 coding DNA: TGTGCCAGCAGCACCTCCTTCCGGACAGAGAACACCGGGGAGCTGTTTTTT. It translates to CASSTSFRTENTGELFF. The chain employs TRBV7-9 and TRBJ2-2; D is perhaps TRBD1 (6 bases). Germline-derived CDR1 and CDR2 are SEHNR and FQNEAQ (reference sequence). Trimming removed 5 bases at V and 1 base at J, with 17 bases between. The CDR3 is made up of 17 amino acids.

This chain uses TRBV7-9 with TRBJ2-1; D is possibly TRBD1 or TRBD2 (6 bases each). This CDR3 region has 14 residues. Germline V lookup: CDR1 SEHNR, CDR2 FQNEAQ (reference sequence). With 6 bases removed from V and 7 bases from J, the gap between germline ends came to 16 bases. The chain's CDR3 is CASRGGAGRNEQFF. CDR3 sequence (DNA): TGTGCCAGCAGGGGGGGCGCCGGCAGGAATGAGCAGTTCTTC.

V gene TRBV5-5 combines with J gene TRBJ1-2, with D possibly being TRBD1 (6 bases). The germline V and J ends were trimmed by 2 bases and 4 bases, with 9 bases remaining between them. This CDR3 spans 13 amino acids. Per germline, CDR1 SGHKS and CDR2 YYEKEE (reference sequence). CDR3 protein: CASSFQGSYGYTF. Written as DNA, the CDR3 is TGTGCCAGCAGCTTCCAGGGGAGCTATGGCTACACCTTC.

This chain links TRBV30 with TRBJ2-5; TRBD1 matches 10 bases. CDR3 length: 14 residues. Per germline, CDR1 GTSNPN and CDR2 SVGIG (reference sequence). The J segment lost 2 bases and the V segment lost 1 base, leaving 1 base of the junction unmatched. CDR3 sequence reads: CAWSGGQGQETQYF. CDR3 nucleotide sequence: TGTGCCTGGAGTGGGGGACAGGGGCAAGAGACCCAGTACTTC.

CDR3 residues: CASSYREMQYF. For the CDR3, the DNA is TGTGCCAGCAGTTACCGGGAAATGCAGTATTTT. V is TRBV6-2 or TRBV6-3 and J is TRBJ2-3; D might be TRBD2 (5 bases). CDR3 size: 11 residues. Germline V gives CDR1 MNHEY, CDR2 SVGEGT. V lost 2 bases, J lost 11 bases, and 8 bases lay in between.

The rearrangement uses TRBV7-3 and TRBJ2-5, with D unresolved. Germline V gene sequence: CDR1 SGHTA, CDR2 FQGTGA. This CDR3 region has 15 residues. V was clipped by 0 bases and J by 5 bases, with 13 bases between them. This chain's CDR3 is CASSLTPTLPETQYF. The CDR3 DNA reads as TGTGCCAGCAGCTTAACTCCGACTCTTCCGGAGACCCAGTACTTC.

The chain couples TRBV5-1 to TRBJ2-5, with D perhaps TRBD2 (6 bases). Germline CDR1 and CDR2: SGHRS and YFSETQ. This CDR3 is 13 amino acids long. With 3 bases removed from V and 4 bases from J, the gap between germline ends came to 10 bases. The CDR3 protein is CASSWGDRETQYF. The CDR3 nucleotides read TGCGCCAGCAGCTGGGGGGATAGAGAGACCCAGTACTTC.

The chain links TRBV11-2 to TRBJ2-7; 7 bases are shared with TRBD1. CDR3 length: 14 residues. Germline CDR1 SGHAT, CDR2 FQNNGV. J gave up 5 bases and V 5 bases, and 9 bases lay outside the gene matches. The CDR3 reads CASSPDRVGNEQYF. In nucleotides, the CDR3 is TGTGCCAGCAGCCCCGACAGGGTTGGGAACGAGCAGTACTTC.

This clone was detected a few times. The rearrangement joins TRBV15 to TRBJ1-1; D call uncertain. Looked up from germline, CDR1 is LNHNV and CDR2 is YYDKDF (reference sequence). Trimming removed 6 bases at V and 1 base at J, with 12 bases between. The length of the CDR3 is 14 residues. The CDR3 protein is CATSSRAGNTEAFF. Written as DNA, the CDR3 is TGTGCCACCAGTTCTAGGGCGGGGAACACTGAAGCTTTCTTT. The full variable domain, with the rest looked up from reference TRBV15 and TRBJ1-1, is DAMVIQNPRYQVTQFGKPVTLSCSQTLNHNVMYWYQQKSSQAPKLLFHYYDKDFNNEADTPDNFQSRRPNTSFCFLDIRSPGLGDTAMYLCATSSRAGNTEAFFGQGTRLTVV.

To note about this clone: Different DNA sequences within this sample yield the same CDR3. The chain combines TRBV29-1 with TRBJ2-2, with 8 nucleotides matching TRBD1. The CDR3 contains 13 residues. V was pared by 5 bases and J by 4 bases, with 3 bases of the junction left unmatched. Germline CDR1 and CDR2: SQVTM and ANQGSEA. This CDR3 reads CSVNTGGTGELFF. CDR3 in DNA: TGCAGCGTTAACACAGGGGGCACCGGGGAGCTGTTTTTT.

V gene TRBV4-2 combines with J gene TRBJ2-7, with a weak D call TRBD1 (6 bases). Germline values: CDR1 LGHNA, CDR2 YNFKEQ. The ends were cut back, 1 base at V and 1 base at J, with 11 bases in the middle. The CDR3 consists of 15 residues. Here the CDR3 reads CASSQVEGESYEQYF. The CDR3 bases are TGTGCCAGCAGCCAAGTCGAGGGGGAATCCTACGAGCAGTACTTC.

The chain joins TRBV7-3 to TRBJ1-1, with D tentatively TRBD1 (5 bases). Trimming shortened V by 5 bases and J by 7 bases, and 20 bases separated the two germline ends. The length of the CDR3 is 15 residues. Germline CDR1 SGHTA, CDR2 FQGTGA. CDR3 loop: CASSPYQGFGGEAFF. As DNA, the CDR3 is TGTGCCAGCAGCCCCTATCAGGGATTTGGTGGTGAAGCTTTCTTT.

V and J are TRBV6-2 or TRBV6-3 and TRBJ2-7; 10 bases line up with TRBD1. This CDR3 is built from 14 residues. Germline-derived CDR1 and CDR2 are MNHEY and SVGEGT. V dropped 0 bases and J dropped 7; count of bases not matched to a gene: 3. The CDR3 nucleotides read TGTGCCAGCAGTTACTCGGGACAGGGGTCGGAGCAGTACTTC. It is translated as CASSYSGQGSEQYF.

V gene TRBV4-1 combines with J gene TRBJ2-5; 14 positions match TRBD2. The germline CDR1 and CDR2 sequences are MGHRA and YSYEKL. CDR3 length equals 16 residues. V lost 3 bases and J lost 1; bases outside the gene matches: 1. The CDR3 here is CASSQTSGGAQETQYF. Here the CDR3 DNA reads TGCGCCAGCAGCCAGACTAGCGGGGGGGCCCAAGAGACCCAGTACTTC.

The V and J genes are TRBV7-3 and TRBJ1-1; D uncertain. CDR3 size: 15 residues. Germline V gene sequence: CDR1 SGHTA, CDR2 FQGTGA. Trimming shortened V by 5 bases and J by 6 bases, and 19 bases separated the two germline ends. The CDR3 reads CASSPATAGIAEAFF. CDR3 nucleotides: TGTGCCAGCAGCCCTGCCACCGCGGGGATCGCTGAAGCTTTCTTT.